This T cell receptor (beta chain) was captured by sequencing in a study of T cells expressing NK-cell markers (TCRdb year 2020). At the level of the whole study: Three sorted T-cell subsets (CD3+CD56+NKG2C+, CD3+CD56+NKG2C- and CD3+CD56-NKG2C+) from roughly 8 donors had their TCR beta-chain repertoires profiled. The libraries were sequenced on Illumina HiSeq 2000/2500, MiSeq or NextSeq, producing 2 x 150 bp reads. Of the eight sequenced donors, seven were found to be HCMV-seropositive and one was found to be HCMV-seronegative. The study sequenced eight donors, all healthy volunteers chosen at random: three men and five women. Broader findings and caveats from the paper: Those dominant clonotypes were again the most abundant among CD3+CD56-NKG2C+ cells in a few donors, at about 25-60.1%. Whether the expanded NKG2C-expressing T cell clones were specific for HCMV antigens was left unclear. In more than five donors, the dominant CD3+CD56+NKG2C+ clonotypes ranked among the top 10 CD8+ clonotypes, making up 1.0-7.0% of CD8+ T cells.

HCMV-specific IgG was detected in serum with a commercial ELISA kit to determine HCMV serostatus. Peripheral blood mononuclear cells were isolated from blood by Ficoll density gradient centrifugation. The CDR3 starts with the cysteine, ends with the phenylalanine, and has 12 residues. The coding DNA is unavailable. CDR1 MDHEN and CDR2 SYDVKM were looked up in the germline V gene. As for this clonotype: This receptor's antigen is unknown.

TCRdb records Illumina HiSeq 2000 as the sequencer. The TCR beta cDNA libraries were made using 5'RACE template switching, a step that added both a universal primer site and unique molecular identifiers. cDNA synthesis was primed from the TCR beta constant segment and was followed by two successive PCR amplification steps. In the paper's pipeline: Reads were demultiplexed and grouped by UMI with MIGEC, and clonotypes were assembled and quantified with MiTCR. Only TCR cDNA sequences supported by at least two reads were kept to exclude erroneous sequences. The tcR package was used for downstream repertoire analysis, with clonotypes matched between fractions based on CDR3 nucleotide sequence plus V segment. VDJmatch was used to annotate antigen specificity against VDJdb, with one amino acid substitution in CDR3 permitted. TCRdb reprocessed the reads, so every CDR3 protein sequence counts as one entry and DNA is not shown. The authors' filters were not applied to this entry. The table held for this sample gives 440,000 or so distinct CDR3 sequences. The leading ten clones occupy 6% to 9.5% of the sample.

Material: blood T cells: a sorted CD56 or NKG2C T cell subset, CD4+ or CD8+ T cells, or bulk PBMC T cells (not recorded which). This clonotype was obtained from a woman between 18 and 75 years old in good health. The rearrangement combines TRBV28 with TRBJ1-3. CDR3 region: CASSQAGNTIYF.